The rows below give T cell receptor beta chains drawn from one sample of a study of T cells in Graves' hyperthyroidism and ophthalmopathy. TCRdb reanalysed the multiplex PCR reads using MiXCR and keeps one entry per CDR3 protein. Of fewer than 650,000 distinct CDR3 sequences listed, 13% to 15% were seen once; the top ten hold roughly 6.9%. Sample: blood. These receptors were taken from a woman aged 18 to 35 with Graves' ophthalmopathy. Each CDR3 is given with its conserved first and last residue. Each record gives: D gene, clone size, V gene, CDR3 length, J gene, CDR3 protein, CDR3 DNA. The D gene is left open where the match is weak. Only part of the rows carry a size: once, few, many, or a class if the clone is expanded.

D: NA
size: many
V: TRBV30
length: 13
J: TRBJ2-1
CDR3: CAWSPGPYNEQFF
DNA: TGTGCCTGGAGTCCGGGGCCCTACAATGAGCAGTTCTTC

D: TRBD2
size: NA
V: TRBV4-3
length: 16
J: TRBJ2-5
CDR3: CASSQDGAGGIETQYF
DNA: TGCGCCAGCAGCCAAGATGGCGCGGGAGGGATAGAGACCCAGTACTTC

D: NA
size: NA
V: TRBV6-1
length: 12
J: TRBJ1-2
CDR3: CASSQRYNGYTF
DNA: TGTGCCAGCAGTCAACGCTACAATGGCTACACCTTC

D: NA
size: many
V: TRBV28
length: 16
J: TRBJ2-1
CDR3: CASSSMVSWRYNEQFF
DNA: TGTGCCAGCAGTTCTATGGTATCTTGGAGGTACAATGAGCAGTTCTTC

D: NA
size: few
V: TRBV3-1
length: 17
J: TRBJ2-2
CDR3: CASSQVLRKTNTGELFF
DNA: TGTGCCAGCAGCCAAGTTTTGCGTAAGACGAACACCGGGGAGCTGTTTTTT

D: TRBD1
size: many
V: TRBV12-3/TRBV12-4
length: 16
J: TRBJ2-3
CDR3: CASSLVGDSNTDTQYF
DNA: TGTGCCAGCAGTTTAGTCGGGGACAGCAATACAGATACGCAGTATTTT

D: TRBD1
size: NA
V: TRBV12-3/TRBV12-4
length: 15
J: TRBJ1-5
CDR3: CASSPLGTGNLPQHF
DNA: TGTGCCAGCAGCCCTCTCGGGACAGGGAATTTGCCCCAGCATTTT

D: TRBD1
size: NA
V: TRBV6-1
length: 17
J: TRBJ1-1
CDR3: CASTLGQGLWRNTEAFF
DNA: TGTGCCAGCACCCTGGGACAGGGGTTGTGGCGGAACACTGAAGCTTTCTTT

D: TRBD1
size: few
V: TRBV19
length: 14
J: TRBJ2-7
CDR3: CASRSGQGSYEQYF
DNA: TGTGCCAGTCGCTCGGGACAGGGCTCCTACGAGCAGTACTTC

D: NA
size: NA
V: TRBV29-1
length: 12
J: TRBJ2-5
CDR3: CSVDFMRETQYF
DNA: TGCAGCGTTGATTTTATGAGAGAGACCCAGTACTTC

D: NA
size: NA
V: TRBV6-2/TRBV6-3
length: 14
J: TRBJ1-6
CDR3: CASRLEGRHSPLHF
DNA: TGTGCCAGCAGGTTGGAGGGAAGGCATTCACCCCTCCACTTT

D: TRBD2
size: many
V: TRBV12-3/TRBV12-4
length: 15
J: TRBJ2-1
CDR3: CASSLLAGGPHEQFF
DNA: TGTGCCAGCAGCCTACTAGCGGGAGGCCCTCATGAGCAGTTCTTC

D: NA
size: many
V: TRBV12-3/TRBV12-4
length: 13
J: TRBJ2-7
CDR3: CASTNGPDYEQYF
DNA: TGTGCCAGCACCAACGGCCCGGATTACGAGCAGTACTTC

D: NA
size: few
V: TRBV19
length: 13
J: TRBJ2-7
CDR3: CATKGRLSYEQYF
DNA: TGTGCCACGAAGGGACGTTTATCCTACGAGCAGTACTTC

D: NA
size: many
V: TRBV30
length: 13
J: TRBJ2-7
CDR3: CAWSVQPLYEQYF
DNA: TGTGCCTGGAGTGTACAACCCTTGTACGAGCAGTACTTC

D: NA
size: many
V: TRBV20-1
length: 15
J: TRBJ1-5
CDR3: CSARRLDSPNQPQHF
DNA: TGCAGTGCTAGACGCCTGGACAGCCCGAATCAGCCCCAGCATTTT

D: TRBD1
size: many
V: TRBV2
length: 13
J: TRBJ1-2
CDR3: CASSDGTGEGYTF
DNA: TGTGCCAGCAGCGATGGGACAGGGGAAGGCTACACCTTC